The 27 T cell receptor beta chains below come from one sample, sequenced in a study of beta chain features in type 1 diabetes (dated by TCRdb to 2017 to 2018). The library came from the immunoSEQ multiplex PCR assay. The entire amount of isolated RNA was reverse transcribed using the High Capacity cDNA Reverse Transcription Kit, so the sequenced TCRB transcripts were expressed ones. As stored in TCRdb, this immuneACCESS dataset retains in-frame rearrangements with V and J assigned. A fraction of the clones does not appear; measured against another copy, unresolved V genes explain less than half of the discrepancy, and the remainder lacks a known reason. In all, the sample holds about 340,000 clones, and around 8% of those were seen once. The ten largest clones represent around 0.44% of the sample. Sequencing was carried out using central memory CD4+ T cells from blood. The receptors here all came from a woman aged 18-29 years in good health.

The chain has TRBV6-5 and TRBJ2-1, with 7 bases identical to TRBD2. J gave up 6 bases and V 0 bases, and 8 bases lay outside the gene matches. The CDR3 contains 16 residues. Germline values: CDR1 MNHEY, CDR2 SVGAGI. CDR3 sequence (DNA): TGTGCCAGCAGTTACTCGATGCGGGAGAGTGTCAATGAGCAGTTCTTC. Translation gives CASSYSMRESVNEQFF.

The gene calls are TRBV19 and TRBJ2-5, with unresolved D. Per the germline V gene, CDR1 is LNHDA and CDR2 is SQIVND (reference sequence). This CDR3 contains 14 residues. The V end lost 4 bases, the J end lost 4 bases, and 13 bases lay between the germline ends. In DNA, the CDR3 is TGTGCCAGTAGTACTAGGACCCTAGGAGAGACCCAGTACTTC. Translated: CASSTRTLGETQYF. Full variable domain (remainder filled in from reference TRBV19 and TRBJ2-5): DGGITQSPKYLFRKEGQNVTLSCEQNLNHDAMYWYRQDPGQGLRLIYYSQIVNDFQKGDIAEGYSVSREKKESFPLTVTSAQKNPTAFYLCASSTRTLGETQYFGPGTRLLVL.

This clone appeared a few times. The chain recombines TRBV29-1 with TRBJ2-7; 9 nucleotides align to TRBD1. Per germline, CDR1 SQVTM and CDR2 ANQGSEA. V shed 7 bases, J shed 7 bases, and the junction held 8 bases outside the gene matches. This CDR3 comprises 12 residues. CDR3 nucleotides: TGCAGCGCCTCCGGGACAGGGTATGAGCAGTACTTC. Amino acid sequence: CSASGTGYEQYF.

This clone was seen a few times. The rearrangement uses TRBV4-3 and TRBJ2-6; D not certain. There are 14 residues in the CDR3. Germline CDR1 and CDR2: LGHNA and YSLEER. Trimming removed 3 bases from V and 2 bases from J, with 5 bases in between. The CDR3 reads CASSQGTGANVLTF. CDR3 nucleotides: TGCGCCAGCAGCCAGGGTACTGGGGCCAACGTCCTGACTTTC.

V is TRBV7-9 and J is TRBJ2-1, with 7 bases fitting TRBD2. This CDR3 contains 15 residues. Germline assignment: CDR1 SEHNR and CDR2 FQNEAQ (reference sequence). Trimming cost V 5 bases and J 5 bases; bases outside gene matches: 9. As DNA, the CDR3 is TGTGCCAGCAGCCTGGGGGGGACTCACCACAATGAGCAGTTCTTC. This encodes CASSLGGTHHNEQFF.

The chain recombines TRBV28 with TRBJ1-5, with a weak D call TRBD1 (5 bases). Germline CDR1 MDHEN, CDR2 SYDVKM. The germline V and J ends were trimmed by 10 bases and 1 base, with 20 bases remaining between them. The CDR3 runs 16 residues. The CDR3 sequence is CATNPRVGGSNQPQHF. Here the CDR3 DNA reads TGTGCCACCAATCCCAGGGTCGGAGGAAGCAATCAGCCCCAGCATTTT.

This clone has a handful of counts. The chain employs TRBV11-2 and TRBJ2-5, with 9 bases fitting TRBD1. This CDR3 has 15 residues. V lost 4 bases, J lost 5 bases, and 8 bases stayed unmatched. Germline V lookup: CDR1 SGHAT, CDR2 FQNNGV. Here the CDR3 reads CASSSNRGRAETQYF. CDR3 nucleotides: TGTGCCAGCAGCTCAAACAGGGGGCGCGCGGAGACCCAGTACTTC.

The chain has TRBV7-6 and TRBJ1-2, with unresolved D. Trimming shortened V by 5 bases and J by 6 bases, and 13 bases separated the two germline ends. The CDR3 is 13 residues long. Germline values: CDR1 SGHVS, CDR2 FNYEAQ. CDR3 coding DNA: TGTGCCAGCAGCCGACCCCCAGACGATGGCTACACCTTC. Protein sequence: CASSRPPDDGYTF.

V is TRBV5-1 and J is TRBJ2-5; TRBD2 aligns across 10 bases. This CDR3 has 15 residues. Germline CDR1 SGHRS, CDR2 YFSETQ. V was clipped by 5 bases and J by 3 bases; unmatched bases: 7. This chain's CDR3 is CASSTLAGGEETQYF. DNA for the CDR3: TGCGCCAGCAGTACCTTAGCGGGAGGAGAAGAGACCCAGTACTTC.

V gene TRBV2 combines with J gene TRBJ2-7; D remains unclear. This CDR3 has 14 amino acids. Germline V gene lookup returns CDR1 SNHLY and CDR2 FYNNEI. Trimming pared 6 bases from V and 0 bases from J, leaving 12 bases between. CDR3 coding DNA: TGTGCCAGCAGAGGAACTACCAACTCCTACGAGCAGTACTTC. Amino acids: CASRGTTNSYEQYF.

This clone has a handful of counts. The chain employs TRBV27 and TRBJ1-2; no firm D call. V was cut by 2 bases and J by 3 bases, with 7 bases left in between. Germline-derived CDR1 and CDR2 are MNHEY and SMNVEV (reference sequence). This CDR3 contains 13 residues. In DNA, the CDR3 is TGTGCCAGCAGTTTACTTCCTCACTATGGCTACACCTTC. This sequence encodes CASSLLPHYGYTF.

This clone was detected a few times. The chain's CDR3 is CASSSYTGELFF. Written as DNA, the CDR3 is TGTGCCAGCAGTTCTTACACCGGGGAGCTGTTTTTT. The chain links TRBV27 to TRBJ2-2; unclear D gene. This CDR3 region has 12 residues. Trimming took off 4 bases at V and 3 bases at J, with 3 bases between the two ends. The germline CDR1 and CDR2 sequences are MNHEY and SMNVEV (reference sequence).

There are a few counts of this clone. V gene TRBV15 combines with J gene TRBJ1-5; possibly TRBD1 for D (5 bases). The germline V gene has CDR1 LNHNV and CDR2 YYDKDF (reference sequence). The CDR3 spans 17 residues. V lost 0 bases, J lost 0 bases, and 12 bases lay in between. CDR3 sequence: CATSRDWGGGSNQPQHF. In nucleotides, the CDR3 is TGTGCCACCAGCAGAGATTGGGGCGGGGGTAGCAATCAGCCCCAGCATTTT.

The CDR3: CSVEMAAGGLINGNEQFF. CDR3 bases: TGCAGCGTTGAAATGGCGGCAGGGGGCCTTATAAACGGAAATGAGCAGTTCTTC. V gene TRBV29-1 combines with J gene TRBJ2-1; the match to TRBD1 covers 8 bases. This CDR3 is 18 amino acids long. Germline values: CDR1 SQVTM, CDR2 ANQGSEA. J lost 7 bases, V lost 2 bases, and 19 bases had no gene match.

The chain uses TRBV18 and TRBJ2-1; no clear D gene. Germline V gives CDR1 KGHSH, CDR2 LQKENI. The CDR3 contains 12 residues. With 2 bases removed from V and 10 bases from J, the gap between germline ends came to 9 bases. The CDR3 reads CASSPTEHEQFF. Written as DNA, the CDR3 is TGTGCCAGCTCACCAACGGAACACGAGCAGTTCTTC.

Only a few counts were recorded for this clone. This chain connects TRBV7-8 to TRBJ2-5; a weak D match, TRBD1 (7 bases). CDR3 length: 15 residues. Per germline, CDR1 SGHVS and CDR2 FQNEAQ. Between the trimmed V and J ends, which lost 6 bases and 5 bases, there was a span of 19 bases. This CDR3 reads CASRGGTAGTETQYF. The CDR3 coding sequence is TGTGCCAGCAGAGGGGGGACAGCCGGCACGGAGACCCAGTACTTC.

As regards this clone: In the same sample, other DNA sequences code for this CDR3. The chain combines TRBV5-1 with TRBJ2-3; D gene unclear. CDR3 length equals 12 residues. Looked up from germline, CDR1 is SGHRS and CDR2 is YFSETQ. The ends were cut back, 0 bases at V and 5 bases at J, with 4 bases in the middle. The CDR3 sequence is CASSLALDTQYF. CDR3 nucleotide sequence: TGCGCCAGCAGCTTGGCCTTAGATACGCAGTATTTT.

This chain connects TRBV6-4 to TRBJ2-1; no clear D gene. The germline gives CDR1 MRHNA, CDR2 SNTAGT. This CDR3 has 11 amino acids. V was clipped by 5 bases and J by 6 bases, with 5 bases between them. The CDR3 sequence: CASSLFNEQFF. The CDR3, as DNA: TGTGCCAGCAGTTTGTTCAATGAGCAGTTCTTC.

The rearrangement links TRBV7-2 to TRBJ1-4; no definite D call. This CDR3 has 15 residues. With 2 bases removed from V and 8 bases from J, the gap between germline ends came to 15 bases. Germline-derived CDR1 and CDR2 are SGHTA and FQGNSA. The CDR3 protein is CASSLTLGRGEKLFF. The CDR3 DNA follows: TGTGCCAGCAGCTTAACTCTGGGCAGAGGGGAAAAACTGTTTTTT.

The chain links TRBV4-2 to TRBJ1-2; no clear D gene. This CDR3 has 13 residues. V was cut by 0 bases and J by 8 bases, with 10 bases left in between. Germline CDR1 and CDR2: LGHNA and YNFKEQ. CDR3 region: CASSQEEGGGYTF. Written as DNA, the CDR3 is TGTGCCAGCAGCCAAGAGGAGGGTGGCGGCTACACCTTC.

The chain uses TRBV4-2 and TRBJ2-7; D unresolved. V lost 4 bases, J lost 2 bases, and 9 bases lay in between. The CDR3 is 13 residues long. Germline values: CDR1 LGHNA, CDR2 YNFKEQ. This CDR3 is CASSRRLAYEQYF. The DNA for the CDR3 is TGTGCCAGCAGCCGACGGTTAGCCTACGAGCAGTACTTC.

A single count supports this clone. The chain joins TRBV6-4 to TRBJ1-5, with D uncertain. V gave up 7 bases and J gave up 4 bases, with 11 bases separating them. The CDR3 consists of 13 residues. Germline loops: CDR1 MRHNA, CDR2 SNTAGT. CDR3 bases: TGTGCCAGCATTTTCCAGGTTAATCAGCCCCAGCATTTT. Protein product: CASIFQVNQPQHF.

A remark on this clone: Being one base from a much bigger clone, this may be a read error. In the same sample, other DNA sequences code for this CDR3. In DNA form, the CDR3 reads TGTGCCAGCAGCGCAACCGGGACAGAGCAGTTCTTC. Encoded protein: CASSATGTEQFF. The chain is built from TRBV9 and TRBJ2-1; maybe TRBD1 (6 bases). This CDR3 comprises 12 residues. Germline values: CDR1 SGDLS, CDR2 YYNGEE. With 3 bases removed from V and 10 bases from J, the gap between germline ends came to 11 bases.

This chain links TRBV28 with TRBJ1-2; D perhaps matches TRBD1 (5 bases). The germline V and J ends were trimmed by 2 bases and 1 base, with 14 bases remaining between them. The V gene's germline CDR1 is MDHEN and CDR2 SYDVKM. The CDR3 runs to 16 residues. The CDR3 bases are TGTGCCAGCAGTTTAGGCGCGACCCAGGGTAACTATGGCTACACCTTC. It is translated as CASSLGATQGNYGYTF.

With regard to this clone: At one end the junction does not follow the germline gene, possibly because of a read error. The chain recombines TRBV27 with TRBJ1-1; TRBD1 is a possible D gene (6 bases). Germline values: CDR1 MNHEY, CDR2 SMNVEV (reference sequence). There are 16 residues in the CDR3. The CDR3 DNA is TGTGCCAGCAGTGTCAGGGGACCCTTCTGGAACGCTGAAGCTTTCTTT. Amino acid sequence: CASSVRGPFWNAEAFF.

This clone was counted between two and nine times. V gene TRBV28 combines with J gene TRBJ2-7; 7 nucleotides align to TRBD2. CDR1 MDHEN and CDR2 SYDVKM come from the germline V gene. The CDR3 has 14 residues. V gave up 3 bases and J gave up 3 bases; unmatched junction bases: 5. In DNA form, the CDR3 reads TGTGCCAGCAGTTTGGGCGGGAGTTTCTACGAGCAGTACTTC. Translation gives CASSLGGSFYEQYF.

CDR3 sequence: CASSRQGISYGYTF. The DNA of the CDR3 is TGTGCCAGCAGCAGACAGGGAATTTCCTATGGCTACACCTTC. The chain has TRBV6-5 and TRBJ1-2; 7 bases line up with TRBD1. V dropped 6 bases and J dropped 4; count of bases not matched to a gene: 8. The CDR3 is 14 residues long. Germline V lookup: CDR1 MNHEY, CDR2 SVGAGI.